This passage covers 19 T cell receptor beta chains from one sample sequenced in a study of breast tumors, draining lymph nodes, adjacent tissues. The lymph nodes were axillary draining lymph nodes from breast cancer patients. TCRdb redid the calling of the multiplex PCR reads with MiXCR, one entry per CDR3 protein. Among about 230,000 distinct CDR3 sequences listed, about a third were seen once. Sample: axillary lymph node tissue. The receptors were gathered from a female donor with breast cancer. Some clones in this sample may be carry-over from other donors' samples.

This clonotype was observed many times. The J gene is TRBJ2-2, the V gene TRBV4-1; 15 bases are a match to TRBD2. Germline V gene sequence: CDR1 MGHRA, CDR2 YSYEKL. The CDR3 spans 20 residues. V was clipped by 5 bases and J by 0 bases; unmatched bases: 10. In DNA, the CDR3 is TGCGCCAGCAGCTTCCCCTGGACTAGCGGGAGGGCTGCGAACACCGGGGAGCTGTTTTTT. This encodes CASSFPWTSGRAANTGELFF.

A remark on this clonotype: Being one base from a much bigger clone, this may be a read error. The chain recombines TRBV5-1 with TRBJ2-7, with 9 bases identical to TRBD1. The CDR3 spans 16 residues. Germline loops: CDR1 SGHRS, CDR2 YFSETQ. The CDR3 reads CASGLGSGTGTYEQYF. CDR3 coding DNA: TGCGCCAGCGGCTTGGGGTCCGGGACAGGGACCTACGAGCAGTACTTC.

This clonotype was seen many times. The rearrangement joins TRBV6-5 to TRBJ2-7; 10 nucleotides align to TRBD2. Germline loops: CDR1 MNHEY, CDR2 SVGAGI. The CDR3 contains 15 residues. J lost 0 bases, V lost 6 bases, and 5 bases had no gene match. CDR3 DNA sequence: TGTGCCAGCAGGCCCGGGACTAGCGTCTCCTACGAGCAGTACTTC. The encoded protein is CASRPGTSVSYEQYF.

This clonotype was recorded many times. The rearrangement joins TRBV24-1 to TRBJ2-1; 7 bases line up with TRBD2. Trimming at V came to 6 bases and at J to 9 bases, leaving 4 bases not matched to a gene. The V gene's germline CDR1 is KGHDR and CDR2 SFDVKD. This CDR3 has 12 amino acids. CDR3 nucleotide sequence: TGTGCCACCAGTCCATCTAGCGGTGAGCAGTTCTTC. It codes for CATSPSSGEQFF.

Comments on this clonotype: It may be a read error: a sequence one base away is much more abundant. V gene TRBV6-1 combines with J gene TRBJ2-6; no clear D. Germline CDR1 reads MNHNS; CDR2 reads SASEGT. CDR3 length: 14 amino acids. The CDR3 DNA sequence: TGTGCCAGCGAGGACGGCTCTGGGACCAACGTCCTGACTTTC. Residues: CASEDGSGTNVLTF.

This clonotype was counted only a few times. The chain carries TRBV12-3 or TRBV12-4 and TRBJ2-1; no clear D. Trimming left V 3 bases short and J 13 bases short, with 13 bases between. The CDR3 length is 12 residues. The CDR3: CASSFSPPAQFF. The DNA for the CDR3 is TGTGCCAGCAGTTTCTCTCCCCCAGCCCAGTTCTTC.

This clonotype appeared many times. The V call is TRBV6-2 or TRBV6-3, the J call TRBJ2-7; perhaps TRBD2 as D (6 bases). Germline CDR1 and CDR2: MNHEY and SVGEGT. CDR3 length: 14 residues. The V and J ends lost 5 bases and 1 base respectively, with 12 bases between them. The CDR3 region is CASSIPGLSYEQYF. DNA for the CDR3: TGTGCCAGCAGTATCCCGGGACTTTCCTACGAGCAGTACTTC.

About this clonotype itself: Being one base from a much bigger clone, this may be a read error. This chain uses TRBV9 with TRBJ2-5, with 10 bases that match TRBD2. The CDR3 runs to 14 residues. Germline V lookup: CDR1 SGDLS, CDR2 YYNGEE. For the CDR3, the DNA is TGTGCCGGCAATACCGGGACTAGCGCAGAGACCCAGTCCTTC. It codes for CAGNTGTSAETQSF.

This clonotype has a handful of counts. The chain couples TRBV5-1 to TRBJ1-6; no clear D gene. V lost 1 base to trimming and J lost 0 bases, with 8 bases between them. The germline CDR1 and CDR2 sequences are SGHRS and YFSETQ. The CDR3 extends over 16 amino acids. The CDR3 DNA follows: TGCGCCAGCAGCTTGAGAGCTTCCTCCTATAATTCACCCCTCCACTTT. It specifies CASSLRASSYNSPLHF.

This clonotype was found many times. The genes are TRBV12-3 or TRBV12-4 and TRBJ1-5; possibly TRBD1 for D (6 bases). The CDR3 extends over 14 amino acids. V was clipped by 8 bases and J by 3 bases, with 14 bases between them. In DNA, the CDR3 is TGTGCCAGCGGGCTACAGGGCGTCAATCAGCCCCAGCATTTT. Its protein product is CASGLQGVNQPQHF.

This clonotype was recorded at least ten times. Since a much larger clone is just one base distant, this may be a read error. The genes are TRBV20-1 and TRBJ1-2; D may be TRBD1 (5 bases). This CDR3 is built from 12 residues. CDR1 and CDR2 (germline): DFQATT, SNEGSKA (reference sequence). CDR3 region: CSASDQGYGSTF. The DNA for the CDR3 is TGCAGTGCTAGTGATCAGGGCTATGGCTCCACCTTC.

This clonotype was recorded many times. The chain recombines TRBV30 with TRBJ1-2, with no clear D. Per germline, CDR1 GTSNPN and CDR2 SVGIG (reference sequence). There are 13 residues in the CDR3. Trimming cost V 0 bases and J 4 bases, with 9 bases left between them. CDR3 bases: TGTGCCTGGAGTGTACGTGGAAGCTATGGCTACACCTTC. Translated: CAWSVRGSYGYTF.

As concerns this clonotype: A much bigger clone sits one base away, suggesting this may be a read error. This sequence joins TRBV20-1 and TRBJ1-5; no clear D gene. Germline assignment: CDR1 DFQATT and CDR2 SNEGSKA (reference sequence). CDR3 length equals 14 residues. CDR3: CSAREELRNPPQHF. The CDR3 DNA follows: TGCAGTGCTAGGGAAGAGTTGCGCAATCCGCCCCAGCATTTT.

The gene calls are TRBV6-6 and TRBJ2-3; D tentatively fits TRBD1 or TRBD2 (5 bases each). This CDR3 has 10 residues. Trimming took off 9 bases at V and 9 bases at J, with 10 bases between the two ends. CDR1 and CDR2 (germline): MNHNY, SVGAGI (reference sequence). This chain's CDR3 is CASLGTTQYF. The DNA of the CDR3 is TGTGCCAGTCTAGGGACGACGCAGTATTTT.

This clonotype was observed once. A single base separates this from a much larger clone, so it may be a read error. The V call is TRBV7-9, the J call TRBJ1-2; a possible D gene is TRBD1 (5 bases). CDR3 length equals 15 residues. From germline, CDR1 is SEHNR and CDR2 FQNEAQ (reference sequence). The CDR3 sequence is CASSSGPLANYGYPF. The DNA of the CDR3 is TGTGCCAGCAGCTCGGGACCGCTAGCTAACTATGGCTACCCCTTC.

Regarding this clonotype: A much larger clonotype is one base distant, so this may be a read error. This sequence joins TRBV10-2 and TRBJ2-1; no firm D call. From germline, CDR1 is WSHSY and CDR2 SAAADI. This CDR3 comprises 12 residues. The CDR3 region has the DNA TGCACCAGCAGTGCCAGTATCAATGAGCAGTTCTTC. Its translation is CTSSASINEQFF.

This sequence joins TRBV5-1 and TRBJ1-1, with TRBD1 matching over 7 bases. V shed 3 bases, J shed 1 base, and the junction held 15 bases outside the gene matches. This CDR3 region has 18 residues. Germline V gene lookup returns CDR1 SGHRS and CDR2 YFSETQ. CDR3 coding DNA: TGCGCCAGCAGCTCTCGGGCGGGGACAGAGAGAAGGAACACTGAAGCTTTCTTT. This codes for CASSSRAGTERRNTEAFF.

This clonotype came up many times. The chain is built from TRBV28 and TRBJ2-7, with 9 bases aligning to TRBD2. The germline CDR1 and CDR2 sequences are MDHEN and SYDVKM. The ends lost 3 bases at V and 4 bases at J; junction bases unmatched: 4. The CDR3 extends over 14 amino acids. CDR3 nucleotide sequence: TGTGCCAGCAGTTTTCTGCGGGAGGGTTACGAGCAGTACTTC. It specifies CASSFLREGYEQYF.

This sequence joins TRBV29-1 and TRBJ2-5; weak D call: TRBD2 (7 bases). Trimming cost V 4 bases and J 5 bases, with 11 bases left between them. This CDR3 is 12 amino acids long. Germline V gene lookup returns CDR1 SQVTM and CDR2 ANQGSEA. The CDR3 sequence is CSVAGGRETQYF. The CDR3 DNA sequence: TGCAGCGTTGCGGGGGGCAGGGAGACCCAGTACTTC. The variable domain in full, with the rest retrieved from reference TRBV29-1 and TRBJ2-5, is SAVISQKPSRDICQRGTSLTIQCQVDSQVTMMFWYRQQPGQSLTLIATANQGSEATYESGFVIDKFPISRPNLTFSTLTVSNMSPEDSSIYLCSVAGGRETQYFGPGTRLLVL.